These 7 T cell receptor beta chains originate from one sample sequenced in a study of shared clonotypes between healthy human individuals. The assay was immunoSEQ multiplex PCR, and TCRdb's table has in-frame clones only and misses some. The repertoire holds 2.5 million or so clones, with about 92% as singletons. Material for sequencing was naive CD4+ T cells sorted from blood. Subset in this sample: CD45RA+ positively selected. The receptors originated from a man aged 18 to 35 in good health.

This chain connects TRBV4-1 to TRBJ2-3; D is uncertain. Trimming removed 6 bases at V and 4 bases at J, with 23 bases between. The CDR3 sequence is 17 residues long. The germline gives CDR1 MGHRA, CDR2 YSYEKL. The chain's CDR3 is CASSRSSGPERADTQYF. The DNA of the CDR3 is TGCGCCAGCAGTCGAAGTTCCGGCCCCGAACGGGCAGATACGCAGTATTTT.

This rearrangement joins TRBV28 to TRBJ1-5, with D tentatively TRBD1 (5 bases). With 4 bases removed from V and 0 bases from J, the gap between germline ends came to 13 bases. The length of the CDR3 is 16 residues. Germline V gene sequence: CDR1 MDHEN, CDR2 SYDVKM. CDR3 loop: CASSSTQGYSNQPQHF. Written as DNA, the CDR3 is TGTGCCAGCAGTTCCACCCAGGGTTATAGCAATCAGCCCCAGCATTTT.

This chain uses TRBV11-3 with TRBJ2-1; 7 bases map to TRBD2. Looked up from germline, CDR1 is SGHNT and CDR2 is YENEEA. V dropped 0 bases and J dropped 6; count of bases not matched to a gene: 5. The CDR3 runs 15 residues. Here the CDR3 reads CASSLDGGRINEQFF. The DNA for the CDR3 is TGTGCCAGCAGCTTAGATGGCGGGAGAATCAATGAGCAGTTCTTC. The whole variable domain, filled in from reference TRBV11-3 and TRBJ2-1, reads EAGVVQSPRYKIIEKKQPVAFWCNPISGHNTLYWYLQNLGQGPELLIRYENEEAVDDSQLPKDRFSAERLKGVDSTLKIQPAELGDSAVYLCASSLDGGRINEQFFGPGTRLTVL.

The rearrangement links TRBV28 to TRBJ2-1, with TRBD2 identical over 9 bases. Trimming removed 3 bases from V and 7 bases from J; junction bases left unmatched: 7. Germline V gene lookup returns CDR1 MDHEN and CDR2 SYDVKM. This CDR3 has 15 residues. The CDR3 reads CASSFGGGDFNEQFF. The CDR3 region has the DNA TGTGCCAGCAGTTTTGGCGGGGGGGACTTTAATGAGCAGTTCTTC.

The chain joins TRBV6-5 to TRBJ1-1; perhaps TRBD1 as D (5 bases). CDR1 and CDR2 (germline): MNHEY, SVGAGI. The V end was cut by 7 bases, the J end by 1 base, with 13 bases between. The CDR3 totals 14 residues. The CDR3 coding sequence is TGTGCCAGCACCTCACCGGGGGGGAACACTGAAGCTTTCTTT. Its protein product is CASTSPGGNTEAFF.

This chain joins TRBV19 and TRBJ2-2, with a weak D call TRBD2 (6 bases). CDR3 length: 14 residues. V was cut by 2 bases and J by 13 bases, with 17 bases left in between. The V gene's germline CDR1 is LNHDA and CDR2 SQIVND (reference sequence). CDR3 DNA: TGTGCCAGTAGTATAACATTGGAGGGGTCGGGGCTGTTTTTT. Protein product: CASSITLEGSGLFF.

The chain uses TRBV6-1 and TRBJ2-7; TRBD2 agrees at 10 bases. V was clipped by 4 bases and J by 4 bases; unmatched bases: 13. This CDR3 is built from 17 residues. Germline V gene sequence: CDR1 MNHNS, CDR2 SASEGT. The CDR3 sequence is CASSVDPSSGGRYEQYF. The DNA for the CDR3 is TGTGCCAGCAGTGTCGACCCCTCTAGCGGGGGAAGGTACGAGCAGTACTTC.